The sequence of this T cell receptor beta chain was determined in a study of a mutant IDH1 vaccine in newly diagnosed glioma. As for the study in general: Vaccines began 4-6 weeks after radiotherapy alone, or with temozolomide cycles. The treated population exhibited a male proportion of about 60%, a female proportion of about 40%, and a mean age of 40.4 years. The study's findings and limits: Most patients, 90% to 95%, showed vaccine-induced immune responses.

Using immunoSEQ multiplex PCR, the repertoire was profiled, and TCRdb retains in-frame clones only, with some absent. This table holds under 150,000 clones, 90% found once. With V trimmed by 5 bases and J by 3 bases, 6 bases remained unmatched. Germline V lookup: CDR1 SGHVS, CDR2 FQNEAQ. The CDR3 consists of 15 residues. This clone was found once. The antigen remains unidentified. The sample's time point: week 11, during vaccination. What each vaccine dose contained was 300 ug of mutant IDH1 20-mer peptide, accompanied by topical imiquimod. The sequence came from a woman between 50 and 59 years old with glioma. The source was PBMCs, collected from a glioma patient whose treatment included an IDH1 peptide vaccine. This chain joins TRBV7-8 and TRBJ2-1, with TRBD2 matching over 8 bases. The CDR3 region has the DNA TGTGCCAGCAGCGCCGAACTAGCGGTCTACAATGAGCAGTTCTTC. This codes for CASSAELAVYNEQFF.